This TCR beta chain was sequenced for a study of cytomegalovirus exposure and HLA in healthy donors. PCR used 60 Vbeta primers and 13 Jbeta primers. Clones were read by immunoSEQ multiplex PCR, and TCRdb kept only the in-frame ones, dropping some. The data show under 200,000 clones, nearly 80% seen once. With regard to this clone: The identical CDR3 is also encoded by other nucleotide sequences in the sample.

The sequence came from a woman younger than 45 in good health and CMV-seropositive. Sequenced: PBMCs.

CDR3 sequence: CASSITGTDTQYF. The CDR3 region has the DNA TGTGCCAGTAGTATAACAGGAACAGATACGCAGTATTTT. V and J are TRBV19 and TRBJ2-3; possibly TRBD1 for D (5 bases). This CDR3 is built from 13 residues. CDR1 and CDR2 from the germline V gene are LNHDA and SQIVND (reference sequence). V gave up 2 bases and J gave up 3 bases, with 6 bases separating them.